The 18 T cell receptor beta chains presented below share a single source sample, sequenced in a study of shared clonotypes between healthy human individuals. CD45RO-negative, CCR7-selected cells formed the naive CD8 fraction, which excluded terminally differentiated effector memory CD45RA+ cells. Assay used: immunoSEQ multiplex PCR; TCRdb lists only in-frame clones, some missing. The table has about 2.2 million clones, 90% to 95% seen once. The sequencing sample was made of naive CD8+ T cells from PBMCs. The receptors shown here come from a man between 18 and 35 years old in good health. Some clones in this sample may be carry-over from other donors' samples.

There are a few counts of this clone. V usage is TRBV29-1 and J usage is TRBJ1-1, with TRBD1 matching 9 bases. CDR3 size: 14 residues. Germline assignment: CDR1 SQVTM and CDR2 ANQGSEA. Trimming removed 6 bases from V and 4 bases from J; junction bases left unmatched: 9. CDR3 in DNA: TGCAGCGTGGAAAGGACGGACAGGGGCACTGAAGCTTTCTTT. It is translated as CSVERTDRGTEAFF.

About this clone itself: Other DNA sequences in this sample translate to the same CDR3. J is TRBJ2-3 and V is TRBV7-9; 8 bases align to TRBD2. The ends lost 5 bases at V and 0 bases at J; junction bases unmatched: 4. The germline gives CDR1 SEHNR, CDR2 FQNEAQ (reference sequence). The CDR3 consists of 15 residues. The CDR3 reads CASSPGLASTDTQYF. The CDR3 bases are TGTGCCAGCAGCCCCGGACTAGCTAGCACAGATACGCAGTATTTT.

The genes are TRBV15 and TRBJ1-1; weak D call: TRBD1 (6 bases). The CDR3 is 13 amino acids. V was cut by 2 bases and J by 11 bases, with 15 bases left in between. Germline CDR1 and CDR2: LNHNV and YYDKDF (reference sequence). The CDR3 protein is CATSRSTGQTAFF. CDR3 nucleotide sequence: TGTGCCACCAGCAGATCGACGGGACAAACCGCTTTCTTT.

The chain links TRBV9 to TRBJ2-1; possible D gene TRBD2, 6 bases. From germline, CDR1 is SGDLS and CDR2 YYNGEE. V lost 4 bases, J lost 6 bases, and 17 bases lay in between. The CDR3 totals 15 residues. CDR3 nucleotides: TGTGCCAGCAGCACCCCTGGGGGGAGATTCAATGAGCAGTTCTTC. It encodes CASSTPGGRFNEQFF.

The CDR3 bases are TGCGCCAGCAGCTACGGACAGACGAGCTCCTACGAGCAGTACTTC. Encoded protein: CASSYGQTSSYEQYF. The chain links TRBV5-1 to TRBJ2-7; TRBD1 is a possible D gene (6 bases). Looked up from germline, CDR1 is SGHRS and CDR2 is YFSETQ. V lost 3 bases and J 0 bases, leaving 13 bases between the germline ends. The CDR3 totals 15 residues.

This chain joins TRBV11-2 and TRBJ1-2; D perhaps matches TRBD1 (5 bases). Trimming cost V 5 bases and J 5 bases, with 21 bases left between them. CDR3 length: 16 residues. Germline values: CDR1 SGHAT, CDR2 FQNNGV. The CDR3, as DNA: TGTGCCAGCAGCCTTACCCACGGGACCGCTTATTATGGCTACACCTTC. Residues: CASSLTHGTAYYGYTF. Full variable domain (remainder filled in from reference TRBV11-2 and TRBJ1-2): EAGVAQSPRYKIIEKRQSVAFWCNPISGHATLYWYQQILGQGPKLLIQFQNNGVVDDSQLPKDRFSAERLKGVDSTLKIQPAKLEDSAVYLCASSLTHGTAYYGYTFGSGTRLTVV.

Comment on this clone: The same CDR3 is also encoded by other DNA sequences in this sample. The DNA of the CDR3 is TGTGCCAGCAGGGGACAGGGGGCTTACAATGAGCAGTTCTTC. Encoded protein: CASRGQGAYNEQFF. The chain has TRBV27 and TRBJ2-1; 12 nucleotides line up with TRBD1. Germline-derived CDR1 and CDR2 are MNHEY and SMNVEV (reference sequence). The CDR3 runs 14 residues. The junction had 1 base not matched to a gene; V was cut back by 6 bases and J by 4 bases.

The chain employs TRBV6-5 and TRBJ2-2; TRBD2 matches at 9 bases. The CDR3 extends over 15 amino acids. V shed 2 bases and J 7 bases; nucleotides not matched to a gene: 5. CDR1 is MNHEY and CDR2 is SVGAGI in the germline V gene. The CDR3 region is CASSYTLAGDGELFF. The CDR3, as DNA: TGTGCCAGCAGTTACACCTTAGCGGGAGACGGGGAGCTGTTTTTT.

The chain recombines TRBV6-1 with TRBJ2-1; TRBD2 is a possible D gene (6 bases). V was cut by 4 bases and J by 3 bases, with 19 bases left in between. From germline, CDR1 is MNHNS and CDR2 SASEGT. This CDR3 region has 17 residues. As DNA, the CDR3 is TGTGCCAGCAGTGCTCTGGTTGGGGAGGACTACTACAATGAGCAGTTCTTC. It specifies CASSALVGEDYYNEQFF.

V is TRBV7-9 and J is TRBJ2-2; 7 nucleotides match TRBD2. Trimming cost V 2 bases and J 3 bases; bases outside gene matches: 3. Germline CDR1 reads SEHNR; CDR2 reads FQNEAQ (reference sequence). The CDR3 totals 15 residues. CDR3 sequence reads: CASSLYREDTGELFF. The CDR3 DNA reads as TGTGCCAGCAGCTTATACCGGGAGGACACCGGGGAGCTGTTTTTT.

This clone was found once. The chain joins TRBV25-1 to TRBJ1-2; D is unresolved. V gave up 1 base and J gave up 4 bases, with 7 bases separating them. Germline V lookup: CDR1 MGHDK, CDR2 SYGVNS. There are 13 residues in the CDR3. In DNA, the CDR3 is TGTGCCAGCAGTGAATTTGAGTTCTATGGCTACACCTTC. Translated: CASSEFEFYGYTF.

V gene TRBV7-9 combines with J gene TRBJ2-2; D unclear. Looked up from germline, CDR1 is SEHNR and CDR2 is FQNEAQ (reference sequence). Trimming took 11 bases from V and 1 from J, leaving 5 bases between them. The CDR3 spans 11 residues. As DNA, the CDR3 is TGTGCCGGTCTGAACACCGGGGAGCTGTTTTTT. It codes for CAGLNTGELFF. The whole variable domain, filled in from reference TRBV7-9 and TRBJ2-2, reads DTGVSQNPRHKITKRGQNVTFRCDPISEHNRLYWYRQTLGQGPEFLTYFQNEAQLEKSRLLSDRFSAERPKGSFSTLEIQRTEQGDSAMYLCAGLNTGELFFGEGSRLTVL.

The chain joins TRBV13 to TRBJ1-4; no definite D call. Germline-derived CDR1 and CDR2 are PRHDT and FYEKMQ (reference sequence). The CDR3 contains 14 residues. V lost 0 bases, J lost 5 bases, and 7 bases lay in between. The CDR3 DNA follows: TGTGCCAGCAGCTTAGGGCCAGTCAATGAAAAACTGTTTTTT. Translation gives CASSLGPVNEKLFF.

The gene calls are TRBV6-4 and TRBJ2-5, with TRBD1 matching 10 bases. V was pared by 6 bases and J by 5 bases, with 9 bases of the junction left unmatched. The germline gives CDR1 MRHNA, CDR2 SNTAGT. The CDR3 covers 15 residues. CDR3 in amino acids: CASRDRGLRWETQYF. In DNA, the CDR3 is TGTGCCAGCAGAGACAGGGGGCTTAGATGGGAGACCCAGTACTTC.

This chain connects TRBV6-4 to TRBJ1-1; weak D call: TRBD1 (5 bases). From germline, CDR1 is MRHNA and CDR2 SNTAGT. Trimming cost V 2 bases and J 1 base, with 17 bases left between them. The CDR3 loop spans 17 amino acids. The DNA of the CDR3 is TGTGCCAGCAGTGACAAACCCGGACACCCTCCGAACACTGAAGCTTTCTTT. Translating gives CASSDKPGHPPNTEAFF.

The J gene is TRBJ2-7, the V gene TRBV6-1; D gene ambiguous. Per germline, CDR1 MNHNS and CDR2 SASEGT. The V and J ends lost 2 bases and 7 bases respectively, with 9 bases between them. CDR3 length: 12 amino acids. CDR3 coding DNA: TGTGCCAGCAGTGAAACGGTTTCAGAGCAGTACTTC. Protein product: CASSETVSEQYF.

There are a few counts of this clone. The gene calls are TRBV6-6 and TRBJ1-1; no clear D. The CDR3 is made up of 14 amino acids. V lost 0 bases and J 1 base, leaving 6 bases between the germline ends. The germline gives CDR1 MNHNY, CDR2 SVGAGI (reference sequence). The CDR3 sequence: CASSYSWGNTEAFF. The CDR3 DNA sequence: TGTGCCAGCAGTTACTCGTGGGGGAACACTGAAGCTTTCTTT.

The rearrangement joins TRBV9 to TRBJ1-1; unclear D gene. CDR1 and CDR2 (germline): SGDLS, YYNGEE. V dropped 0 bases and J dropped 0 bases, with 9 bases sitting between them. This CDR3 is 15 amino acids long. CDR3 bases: TGTGCCAGCAGCGTAGGCTTCACAGTGAACACTGAAGCTTTCTTT. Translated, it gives CASSVGFTVNTEAFF.